This TCR beta chain was documented in a study of cytomegalovirus exposure and HLA in healthy donors. Findings and caveats of the study: Reportedly, TCR beta sequences accurately predicted HLA-A and HLA-B alleles in most subjects. The study dropped some indistinguishable V segments, TRBV6-2 and TRBV6-3 among them. The authors enumerated 150 to 200 TCR beta chains as linked to cytomegalovirus.

The donors comprised healthy bone marrow donors. This CDR3 spans 15 amino acids. With 5 bases clipped from V and 4 bases from J, the junction kept 3 bases outside the gene matches. Germline V CDR1 and CDR2: LNHDA, SQIVND (reference sequence). PCR employed 60 Vbeta and 13 Jbeta primers. Here immunoSEQ multiplex PCR was the method, and the copy in TCRdb shows in-frame clones only, minus some. This sample has some 130,000 clones, with 80% found just once. The table lists this clone with a count of one. Antigen unknown. Sequenced: PBMCs. This receptor was identified in a male donor in good health and CMV-seronegative. The chain couples TRBV19 to TRBJ2-3, with 13 nucleotides matching TRBD2. CDR3 in amino acids: CASSRLAGGPDTQYF. Here the CDR3 DNA reads TGTGCCAGTAGTCGACTAGCGGGGGGACCAGATACGCAGTATTTT.